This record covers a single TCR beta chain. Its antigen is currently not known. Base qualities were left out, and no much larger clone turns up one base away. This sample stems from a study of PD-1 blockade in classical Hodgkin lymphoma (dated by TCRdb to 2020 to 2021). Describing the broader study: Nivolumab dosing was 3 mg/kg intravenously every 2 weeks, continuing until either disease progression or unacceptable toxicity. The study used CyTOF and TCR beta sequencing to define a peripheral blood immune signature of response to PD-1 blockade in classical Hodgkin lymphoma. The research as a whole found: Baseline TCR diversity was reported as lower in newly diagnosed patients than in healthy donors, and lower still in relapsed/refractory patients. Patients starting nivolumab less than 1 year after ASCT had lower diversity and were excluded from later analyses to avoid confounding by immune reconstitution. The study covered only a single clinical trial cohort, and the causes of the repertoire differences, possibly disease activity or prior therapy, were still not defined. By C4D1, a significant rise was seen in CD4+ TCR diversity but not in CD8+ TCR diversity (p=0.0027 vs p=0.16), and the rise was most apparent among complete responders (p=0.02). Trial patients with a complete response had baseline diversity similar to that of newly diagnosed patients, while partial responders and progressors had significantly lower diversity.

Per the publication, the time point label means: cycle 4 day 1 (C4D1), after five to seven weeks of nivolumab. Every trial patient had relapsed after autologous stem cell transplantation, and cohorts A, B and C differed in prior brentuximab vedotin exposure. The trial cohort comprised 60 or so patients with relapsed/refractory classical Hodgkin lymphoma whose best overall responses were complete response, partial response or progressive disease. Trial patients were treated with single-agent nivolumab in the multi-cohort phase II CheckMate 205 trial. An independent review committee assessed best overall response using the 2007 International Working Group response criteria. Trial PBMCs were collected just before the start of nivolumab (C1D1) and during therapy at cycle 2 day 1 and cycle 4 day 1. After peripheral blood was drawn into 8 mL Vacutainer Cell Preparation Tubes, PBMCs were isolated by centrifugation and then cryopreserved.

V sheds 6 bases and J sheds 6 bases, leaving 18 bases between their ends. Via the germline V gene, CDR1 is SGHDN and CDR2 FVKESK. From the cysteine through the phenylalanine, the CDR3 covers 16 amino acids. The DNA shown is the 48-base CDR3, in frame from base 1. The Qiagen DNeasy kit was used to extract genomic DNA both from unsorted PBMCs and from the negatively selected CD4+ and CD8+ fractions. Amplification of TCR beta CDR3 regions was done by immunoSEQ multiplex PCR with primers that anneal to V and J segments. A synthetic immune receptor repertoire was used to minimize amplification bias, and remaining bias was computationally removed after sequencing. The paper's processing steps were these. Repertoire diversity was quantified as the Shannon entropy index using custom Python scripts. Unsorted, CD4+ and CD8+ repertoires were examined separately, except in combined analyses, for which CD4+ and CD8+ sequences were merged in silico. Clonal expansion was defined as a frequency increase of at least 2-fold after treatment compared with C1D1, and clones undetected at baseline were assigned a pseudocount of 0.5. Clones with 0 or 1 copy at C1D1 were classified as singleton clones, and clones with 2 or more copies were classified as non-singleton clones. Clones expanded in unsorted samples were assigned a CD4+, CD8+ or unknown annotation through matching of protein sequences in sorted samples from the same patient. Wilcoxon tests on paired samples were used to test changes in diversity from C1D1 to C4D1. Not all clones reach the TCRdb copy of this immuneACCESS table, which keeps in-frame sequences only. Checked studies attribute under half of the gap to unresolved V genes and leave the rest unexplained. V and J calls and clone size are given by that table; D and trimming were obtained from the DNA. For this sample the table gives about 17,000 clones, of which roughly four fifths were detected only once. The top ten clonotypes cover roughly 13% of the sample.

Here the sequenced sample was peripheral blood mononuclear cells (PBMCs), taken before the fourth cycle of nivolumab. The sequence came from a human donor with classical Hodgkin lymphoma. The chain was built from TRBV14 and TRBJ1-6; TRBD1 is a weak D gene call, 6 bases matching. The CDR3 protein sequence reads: CASRDLSTGTNSPLHF. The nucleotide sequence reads TGTGCCAGCAGAGATCTTTCTACAGGGACTAATTCACCCCTCCACTTT.